Each of the 11 T cell receptor beta chains below was sequenced from the same sample in a study of T-cell memory formation after mild COVID-19. One entry per CDR3 protein results from TCRdb running MiXCR on the 5' RACE reads. The table shows some 490,000 distinct CDR3 sequences, with 18% occurring only once. The sample comprised PBMCs or a T cell subset sorted from them (not recorded which). These receptors were taken from an adult woman who had mild COVID-19 (a few samples of this study predate the infection). Cell type and time point are not known.

This clonotype was picked up one time. Here the CDR3 reads CSTRDTPRETQYF. CDR3 nucleotides: TGCAGCACCCGGGACACCCCAAGAGAGACCCAGTACTTC. The V and J genes are TRBV29-1 and TRBJ2-5; D possibly corresponds to TRBD1 (6 bases). The V gene lost 8 bases and the J gene lost 4 bases, with 17 bases spanning the gap. The CDR3 has 13 residues. Germline CDR1 SQVTM, CDR2 ANQGSEA. Complete variable domain (other parts from reference TRBV29-1 and TRBJ2-5): SAVISQKPSRDICQRGTSLTIQCQVDSQVTMMFWYRQQPGQSLTLIATANQGSEATYESGFVIDKFPISRPNLTFSTLTVSNMSPEDSSIYLCSTRDTPRETQYFGPGTRLLVL.

This clonotype has more than one count but fewer than ten. The CDR3 coding sequence is TGTGCCAGCAGCGTAGAAACAGATACGCAGTATTTT. This sequence encodes CASSVETDTQYF. This rearrangement joins TRBV9 to TRBJ2-3; no clear D gene. V was trimmed by 0 bases and J by 3 bases, leaving 2 bases between them. CDR1 and CDR2 (germline): SGDLS, YYNGEE. The CDR3 totals 12 residues.

There are a few counts of this clonotype. The chain joins TRBV10-3 to TRBJ1-4; perhaps TRBD1 as D (5 bases). Trimming took 2 bases from V and 7 from J, leaving 8 bases between them. The CDR3 contains 13 residues. Germline V gene sequence: CDR1 ENHRY, CDR2 SYGVKD. The CDR3 here is CAISEGQGEKLFF. The CDR3 nucleotides are TGTGCCATCAGTGAGGGGCAGGGTGAAAAACTGTTTTTT.

This chain connects TRBV6-6 to TRBJ1-2, with D unclear. This CDR3 contains 14 residues. Germline V gene sequence: CDR1 MNHNY, CDR2 SVGAGI (reference sequence). V lost 6 bases and J 2 bases, leaving 13 bases between the germline ends. CDR3 residues: CASRFQNSNYGYTF. For the CDR3, the DNA is TGTGCCAGCAGATTCCAGAACAGCAACTATGGCTACACCTTC.

This sequence joins TRBV2 and TRBJ1-5; D is ambiguous. Germline-derived CDR1 and CDR2 are SNHLY and FYNNEI. V dropped 0 bases and J dropped 5 bases, with 8 bases sitting between them. The CDR3 extends over 14 amino acids. CDR3 bases: TGTGCCAGCAGTGAAGCGGCCGAATATCAGCCCCAGCATTTT. Translated, it gives CASSEAAEYQPQHF.

The chain carries TRBV6-5 and TRBJ2-5; 7 positions match TRBD2. This CDR3 region has 15 residues. V was clipped by 7 bases and J by 5 bases; unmatched bases: 13. Germline CDR1 reads MNHEY; CDR2 reads SVGAGI. CDR3 region: CASTLSGKYGETQYF. CDR3 in DNA: TGTGCCAGCACTCTGAGCGGGAAATATGGGGAGACCCAGTACTTC.

This clonotype was seen only a few times. The chain couples TRBV7-2 to TRBJ1-4; D is undetermined. V was clipped by 5 bases and J by 0 bases, with 10 bases between them. CDR3 length equals 15 residues. Per germline, CDR1 SGHTA and CDR2 FQGNSA. CDR3 sequence: CASSAHAATNEKLFF. The CDR3 DNA follows: TGTGCCAGCAGCGCCCACGCTGCAACTAATGAAAAACTGTTTTTT.

This clonotype has only a few counts. The V call is TRBV6-2 or TRBV6-3, the J call TRBJ2-1; 13 nucleotides align to TRBD2. The CDR3 has 20 residues. V was clipped by 0 bases and J by 0 bases; unmatched bases: 8. CDR1 MNHEY and CDR2 SVGEGT come from the germline V gene. CDR3 in DNA: TGTGCCAGCAGTTACTCGATGACTAGCGGGGGGCTTAGCTCCTACAATGAGCAGTTCTTC. Its protein is CASSYSMTSGGLSSYNEQFF.

The sample holds many counts of this clonotype. The chain combines TRBV4-1 with TRBJ2-1; D is possibly TRBD2 (6 bases). Germline values: CDR1 MGHRA, CDR2 YSYEKL. The CDR3 covers 17 residues. The ends were cut back, 1 base at V and 0 bases at J, with 13 bases in the middle. CDR3 bases: TGCGCCAGCAGCCAAGGGATATTAGCGGACTCCTACAATGAGCAGTTCTTC. Its translation: CASSQGILADSYNEQFF.

This clonotype came up many times. The chain couples TRBV11-2 to TRBJ2-1; 7 bases are shared with TRBD2. After removal of 0 bases from V and 2 bases from J, the junction contained 7 bases not matched to a gene. This CDR3 region has 17 residues. The germline CDR1 and CDR2 sequences are SGHAT and FQNNGV. CDR3 in DNA: TGTGCCAGCAGCTTAGATCGAGCGGGGAGGGCCTACAATGAGCAGTTCTTC. It is translated as CASSLDRAGRAYNEQFF. The variable domain in full, with the rest retrieved from reference TRBV11-2 and TRBJ2-1, is EAGVAQSPRYKIIEKRQSVAFWCNPISGHATLYWYQQILGQGPKLLIQFQNNGVVDDSQLPKDRFSAERLKGVDSTLKIQPAKLEDSAVYLCASSLDRAGRAYNEQFFGPGTRLTVL.

This clonotype turned up a few times. The rearrangement joins TRBV7-9 to TRBJ2-1; D uncertain. The CDR3 length is 15 residues. V was clipped by 4 bases and J by 4 bases, with 14 bases between them. The V gene's germline CDR1 is SEHNR and CDR2 FQNEAQ (reference sequence). The CDR3 DNA sequence: TGTGCCAGCAGCTCTACTAACCGCTATTACAATGAGCAGTTCTTC. Protein sequence: CASSSTNRYYNEQFF.